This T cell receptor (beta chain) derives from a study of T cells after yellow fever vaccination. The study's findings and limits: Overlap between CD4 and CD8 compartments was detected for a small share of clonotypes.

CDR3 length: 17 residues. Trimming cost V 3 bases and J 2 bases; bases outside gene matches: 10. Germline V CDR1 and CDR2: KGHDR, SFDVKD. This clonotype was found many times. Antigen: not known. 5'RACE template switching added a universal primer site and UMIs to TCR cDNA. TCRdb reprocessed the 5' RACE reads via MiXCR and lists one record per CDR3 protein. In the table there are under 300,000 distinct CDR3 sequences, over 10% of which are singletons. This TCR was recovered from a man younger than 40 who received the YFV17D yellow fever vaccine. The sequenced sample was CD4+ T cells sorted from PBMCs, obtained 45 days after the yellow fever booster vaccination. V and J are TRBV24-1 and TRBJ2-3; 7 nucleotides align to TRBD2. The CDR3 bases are TGTGCCACCAGTGATACCTCCGCGGGACTAAACACAGATACGCAGTATTTT. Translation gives CATSDTSAGLNTDTQYF.